This TCR beta chain comes out of a study of T cells expressing NK-cell markers (dated by TCRdb to between 2020 and 2021). Regarding the study in general: TCR beta-chain repertoires were profiled in sorted CD3+CD56+NKG2C+, CD3+CD56+NKG2C- and CD3+CD56-NKG2C+ T-cell subsets from several donors. Randomly selected healthy volunteers, three men and five women, were used as the eight sequenced donors. Among the eight sequenced donors, seven were HCMV-seropositive and one was HCMV-seronegative. Illumina HiSeq 2000/2500, MiSeq or NextSeq was used to sequence libraries as 2 x 150 bp reads. Results the study describes overall, beyond this receptor: Whether the expanded NKG2C-expressing T cell clones were specific for HCMV antigens remained unclear. For about 6 donors, the dominant CD3+CD56+NKG2C+ clonotypes were among the top 10 CD8+ clonotypes and accounted for about 1.0-7.0% of CD8+ T cells. Those dominant clonotypes were again the most abundant among CD3+CD56-NKG2C+ cells in a few donors, at about 28.3-65%.

A commercial ELISA kit detecting HCMV-specific IgG in serum was used to determine HCMV serostatus. Ficoll density gradient centrifugation was used to isolate peripheral blood mononuclear cells from blood. Points on this clonotype: This receptor's antigen is unknown.

From its cysteine to its phenylalanine, the CDR3 spans 13 amino acids. No DNA has been recorded. CDR1 and CDR2 (DFQATT, SNEGSKA) derive from the germline V gene (reference sequence). The sequencing machine was an Illumina HiSeq 2000. 5'RACE template switching, by which a universal primer site and unique molecular identifiers were added, was used to make TCR beta cDNA libraries. Priming for cDNA synthesis came from the TCR beta constant segment, and two successive PCR amplification steps followed. In the source study's methods: MIGEC was used to demultiplex reads and group reads by UMI, and MiTCR was used to assemble and quantify clonotypes. Only TCR cDNA sequences supported by at least two reads were kept to exclude erroneous sequences. Downstream repertoire analysis used the tcR package, and clonotypes were matched across fractions by CDR3 nucleotide sequence plus V segment. Antigen specificity was annotated against VDJdb with VDJmatch, allowing one amino acid substitution in CDR3. TCRdb reprocessed the reads, so every CDR3 protein sequence counts as one entry and DNA is not shown. V and J calls and clone size were set by TCRdb, not the authors. This sample's table carries about half a million distinct CDR3 sequences. Together, the top ten hold about 1.5% of the sample.

Rearrangement joined TRBV20-1 to TRBJ1-2; absent DNA, TCRdb's TRBD1 call cannot be checked. The sequence was obtained from a woman aged 45-60 years in good health. Donor details come from another sample of the same person, matched by shared clones. The sample taken for sequencing was blood T cells: a sorted CD56 or NKG2C T cell subset, CD4+ or CD8+ T cells, or bulk PBMC T cells (not recorded which). CDR3 loop: CSALDRDNYGYTF.